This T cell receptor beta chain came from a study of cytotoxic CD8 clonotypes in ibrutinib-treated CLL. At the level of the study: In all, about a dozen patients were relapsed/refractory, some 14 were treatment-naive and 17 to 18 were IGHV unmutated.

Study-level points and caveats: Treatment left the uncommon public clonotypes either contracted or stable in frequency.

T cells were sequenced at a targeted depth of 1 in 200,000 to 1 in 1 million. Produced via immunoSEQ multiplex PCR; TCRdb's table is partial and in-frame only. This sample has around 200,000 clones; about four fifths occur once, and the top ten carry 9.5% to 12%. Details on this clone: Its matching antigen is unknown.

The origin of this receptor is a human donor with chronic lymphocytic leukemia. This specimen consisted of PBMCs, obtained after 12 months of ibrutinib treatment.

DNA for the CDR3: TGTGCCAGCAGTCCCCGGGTCGACGGCTATGGCTACACCTTC. Residues: CASSPRVDGYGYTF. The chain recombines TRBV6-6 with TRBJ1-2; D gene unclear. The ends were cut back, 5 bases at V and 4 bases at J, with 14 bases in the middle. Germline CDR1 MNHNY, CDR2 SVGAGI (reference sequence). This CDR3 is built from 14 residues.